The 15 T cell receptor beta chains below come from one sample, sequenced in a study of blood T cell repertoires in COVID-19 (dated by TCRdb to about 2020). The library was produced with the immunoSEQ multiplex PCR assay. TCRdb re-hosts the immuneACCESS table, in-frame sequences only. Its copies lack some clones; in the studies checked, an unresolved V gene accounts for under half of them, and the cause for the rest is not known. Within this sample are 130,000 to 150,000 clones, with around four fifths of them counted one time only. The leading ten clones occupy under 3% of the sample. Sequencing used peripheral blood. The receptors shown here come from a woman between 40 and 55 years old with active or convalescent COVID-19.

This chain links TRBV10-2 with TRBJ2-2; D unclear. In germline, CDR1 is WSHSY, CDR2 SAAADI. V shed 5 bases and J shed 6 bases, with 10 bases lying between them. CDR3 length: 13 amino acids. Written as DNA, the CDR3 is TGCGCCAGCAGTTCACAGTGGCCCGGGGAGCTGTTTTTT. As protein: CASSSQWPGELFF.

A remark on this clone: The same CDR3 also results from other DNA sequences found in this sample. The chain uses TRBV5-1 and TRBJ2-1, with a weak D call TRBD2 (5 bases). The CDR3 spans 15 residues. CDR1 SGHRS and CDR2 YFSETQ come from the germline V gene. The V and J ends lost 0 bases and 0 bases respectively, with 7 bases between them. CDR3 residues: CASSLGGFSYNEQFF. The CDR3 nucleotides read TGCGCCAGCAGCTTGGGAGGGTTCTCCTACAATGAGCAGTTCTTC. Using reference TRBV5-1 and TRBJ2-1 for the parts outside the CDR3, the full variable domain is KAGVTQTPRYLIKTRGQQVTLSCSPISGHRSVSWYQQTPGQGLQFLFEYFSETQRNKGNFPGRFSGRQFSNSRSEMNVSTLELGDSALYLCASSLGGFSYNEQFFGPGTRLTVL.

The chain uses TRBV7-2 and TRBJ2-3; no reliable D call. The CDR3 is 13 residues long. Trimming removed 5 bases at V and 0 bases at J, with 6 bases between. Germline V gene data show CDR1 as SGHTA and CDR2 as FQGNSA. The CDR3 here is CASSLSSTDTQYF. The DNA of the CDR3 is TGTGCCAGCAGCCTTTCCAGCACAGATACGCAGTATTTT. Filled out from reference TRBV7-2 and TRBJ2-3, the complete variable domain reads GAGVSQSPSNKVTEKGKDVELRCDPISGHTALYWYRQSLGQGLEFLIYFQGNSAPDKSGLPSDRFSAERTGGSVSTLTIQRTQQEDSAVYLCASSLSSTDTQYFGPGTRLTVL.

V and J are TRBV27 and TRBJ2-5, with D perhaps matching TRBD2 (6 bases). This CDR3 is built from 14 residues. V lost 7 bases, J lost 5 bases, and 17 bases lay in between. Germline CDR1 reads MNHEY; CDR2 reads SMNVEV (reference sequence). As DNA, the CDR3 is TGTGCCAGCAAGGAGGGATTTGGGGTCGAGACCCAGTACTTC. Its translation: CASKEGFGVETQYF.

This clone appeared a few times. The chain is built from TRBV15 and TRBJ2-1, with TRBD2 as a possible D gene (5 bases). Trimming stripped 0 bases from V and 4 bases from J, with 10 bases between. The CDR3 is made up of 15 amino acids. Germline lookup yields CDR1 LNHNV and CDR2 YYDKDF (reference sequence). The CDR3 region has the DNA TGTGCCACCAGCAGAGATTCTGCGGGTTACAATGAGCAGTTCTTC. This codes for CATSRDSAGYNEQFF.

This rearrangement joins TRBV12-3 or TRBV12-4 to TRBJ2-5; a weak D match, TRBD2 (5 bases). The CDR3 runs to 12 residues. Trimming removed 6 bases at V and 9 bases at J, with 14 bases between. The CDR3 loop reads CASSQTRRPQYF. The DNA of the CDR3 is TGTGCCAGCAGCCAAACGCGGAGGCCCCAGTACTTC.

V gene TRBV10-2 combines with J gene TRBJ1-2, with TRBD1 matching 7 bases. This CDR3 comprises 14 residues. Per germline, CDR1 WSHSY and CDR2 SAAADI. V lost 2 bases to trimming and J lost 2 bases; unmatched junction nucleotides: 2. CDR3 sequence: CASSEMTGNYGYTF. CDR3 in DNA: TGCGCCAGCAGTGAGATGACAGGGAACTATGGCTACACCTTC.

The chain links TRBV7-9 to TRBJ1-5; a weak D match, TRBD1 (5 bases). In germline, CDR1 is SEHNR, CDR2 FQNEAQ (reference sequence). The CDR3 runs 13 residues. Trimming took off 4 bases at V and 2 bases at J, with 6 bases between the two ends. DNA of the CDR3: TGTGCCAGCAGCTCGGGGGGCAATCAGCCCCAGCATTTT. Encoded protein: CASSSGGNQPQHF. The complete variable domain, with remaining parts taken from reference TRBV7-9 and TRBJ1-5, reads DTGVSQNPRHKITKRGQNVTFRCDPISEHNRLYWYRQTLGQGPEFLTYFQNEAQLEKSRLLSDRFSAERPKGSFSTLEIQRTEQGDSAMYLCASSSGGNQPQHFGDGTRLSIL.

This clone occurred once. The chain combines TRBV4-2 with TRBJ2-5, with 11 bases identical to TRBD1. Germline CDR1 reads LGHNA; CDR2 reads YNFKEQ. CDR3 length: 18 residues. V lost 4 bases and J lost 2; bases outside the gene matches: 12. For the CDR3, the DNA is TGTGCCAGCAGCCCCTTTGCAGGGACAGGGGGACGGCAAGAGACCCAGTACTTC. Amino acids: CASSPFAGTGGRQETQYF.

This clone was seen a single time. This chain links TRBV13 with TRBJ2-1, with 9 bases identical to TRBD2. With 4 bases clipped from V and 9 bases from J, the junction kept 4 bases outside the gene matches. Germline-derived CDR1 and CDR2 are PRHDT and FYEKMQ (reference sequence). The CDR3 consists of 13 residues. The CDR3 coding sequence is TGTGCCAGCAGCTGGACTAGCGTCTCTGAGCAGTTCTTC. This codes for CASSWTSVSEQFF. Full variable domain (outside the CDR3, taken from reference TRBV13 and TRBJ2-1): AAGVIQSPRHLIKEKRETATLKCYPIPRHDTVYWYQQGPGQDPQFLISFYEKMQSDKGSIPDRFSAQQFSDYHSELNMSSLELGDSALYFCASSWTSVSEQFFGPGTRLTVL.

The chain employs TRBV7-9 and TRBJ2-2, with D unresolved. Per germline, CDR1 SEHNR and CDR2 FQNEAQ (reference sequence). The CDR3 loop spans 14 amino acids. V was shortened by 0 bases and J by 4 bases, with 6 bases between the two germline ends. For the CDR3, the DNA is TGTGCCAGCAGCTTAGCGGCAGGCACCGGGGAGCTGTTTTTT. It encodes CASSLAAGTGELFF.

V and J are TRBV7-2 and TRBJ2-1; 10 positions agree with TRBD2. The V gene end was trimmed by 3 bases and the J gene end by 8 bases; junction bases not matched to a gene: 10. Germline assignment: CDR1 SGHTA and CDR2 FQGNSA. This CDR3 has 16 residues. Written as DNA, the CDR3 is TGTGCCAGCAGCTTCACCCGGCTAGCGGGAGAAGATGAGCAGTTCTTC. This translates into CASSFTRLAGEDEQFF.

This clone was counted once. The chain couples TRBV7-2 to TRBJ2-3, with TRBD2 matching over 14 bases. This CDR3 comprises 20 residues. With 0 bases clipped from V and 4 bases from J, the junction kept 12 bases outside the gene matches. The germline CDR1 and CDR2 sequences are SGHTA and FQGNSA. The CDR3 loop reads CASSLAPVGTSGGESDTQYF. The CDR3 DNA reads TGTGCCAGCAGCTTAGCGCCCGTGGGGACTAGCGGGGGAGAGTCAGATACGCAGTATTTT.

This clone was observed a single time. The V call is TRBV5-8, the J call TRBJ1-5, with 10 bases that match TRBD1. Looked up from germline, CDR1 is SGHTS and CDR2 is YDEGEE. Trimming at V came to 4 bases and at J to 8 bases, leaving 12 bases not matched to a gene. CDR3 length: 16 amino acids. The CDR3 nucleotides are TGTGCCAGCAGCGTGGGACAGGGGATTCGAGGAGAGCCCCAGCATTTT. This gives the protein CASSVGQGIRGEPQHF.

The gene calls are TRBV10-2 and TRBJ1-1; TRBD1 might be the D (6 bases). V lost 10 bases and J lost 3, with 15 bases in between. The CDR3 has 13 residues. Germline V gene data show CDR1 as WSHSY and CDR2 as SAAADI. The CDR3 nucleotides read TGCGCCACCACAAACAGGGTGTACACTGAAGCTTTCTTT. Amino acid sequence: CATTNRVYTEAFF.